Described below is a single T cell receptor beta chain sequence and its context. What this receptor recognizes is not known. The germline V gene provides CDR1 SGHDT and CDR2 YYEEEE. Reading from cysteine to phenylalanine, the CDR3 counts 15 amino acids. No DNA is given. These data originate in a study of T cells expressing NK-cell markers (dated by TCRdb to about 2020). For the wider study: TCR beta-chain repertoires were profiled in sorted CD3+CD56+NKG2C+, CD3+CD56+NKG2C- and CD3+CD56-NKG2C+ T-cell subsets from about 8 donors. Among the eight sequenced donors, only one was HCMV-seronegative, while the other seven were HCMV-seropositive. The study sequenced eight donors, all healthy volunteers chosen at random: three men and five women. The libraries were sequenced on Illumina HiSeq 2000/2500, MiSeq or NextSeq, producing 2 x 150 bp reads. Broad study findings and their caveats: In a handful of donors, the dominant CD3+CD56+NKG2C+ clonotypes were found to rank among the top 10 CD8+ clonotypes and to make up 1.0-7.0% of CD8+ T cells. Those dominant clonotypes were again the most abundant among CD3+CD56-NKG2C+ cells in a handful of donors, at about 25-65%. Whether the expanded NKG2C-expressing T cell clones were specific for HCMV antigens remained unclear.

Sequenced using an Illumina HiSeq 2000. TCR beta cDNA libraries were made by 5'RACE template switching that added a universal primer site and unique molecular identifiers. Synthesis of cDNA was primed from the TCR beta constant segment and was followed by two consecutive PCR amplification steps. The study's processing was this. Reads were demultiplexed and grouped by UMI with MIGEC, and clonotypes were assembled and quantified with MiTCR. To exclude erroneous sequences, any TCR cDNA sequence not supported by at least two reads was discarded. The tcR package was used for downstream repertoire analysis, and clonotypes were matched across fractions by CDR3 nucleotide sequence plus V segment. VDJmatch was used to annotate antigen specificity against VDJdb, with one amino acid substitution in CDR3 permitted. Reprocessed by TCRdb, the reads give a single entry per CDR3 protein sequence, without DNA. TCRdb assigned the V and J calls; the authors' analysis was not used. This sample's table lists 400,000 to 550,000 distinct CDR3 sequences. The ten largest clones take up 6% to 9.5% of the sample.

To determine HCMV serostatus, a commercial ELISA kit was used to detect HCMV-specific IgG in serum. Peripheral blood mononuclear cells were isolated from blood by Ficoll density gradient centrifugation. The chain uses TRBV5-6 and TRBJ2-7; absent DNA, TCRdb's TRBD1 call cannot be checked. This sequence was found in a woman between 18 and 70 years old in good health. The source material was blood T cells: a sorted CD56 or NKG2C T cell subset, CD4+ or CD8+ T cells, or bulk PBMC T cells (not recorded which). The CDR3 reads as follows: CASSLITGFRYEQYF.